This paragraph reports one TCR beta chain. Per the original methods: Amplifying reference gene primers gave estimates of nucleated cell counts. TCRdb keeps only in-frame clones here, not all; method: immunoSEQ multiplex PCR. The D gene and trimming were derived from the DNA, and the V and J assignments and clone size from that table. In the table there are 150,000 to 200,000 clones, 80% to 90% of which are singletons. This record belongs to a study of blood T cell repertoires in COVID-19. For the study at large: PBMCs, B-cell-depleted T cells, or T cells provided the cDNA or gDNA that made up the material.

The germline gives CDR1 SQVTM, CDR2 ANQGSEA. Trimming pared 7 bases from V and 3 bases from J, leaving 11 bases between. The CDR3 sequence is 12 residues long. The clonotype originates from a man in his late teens or twenties with active or convalescent COVID-19. Sequences were obtained from peripheral blood. The V gene is TRBV29-1, the J gene TRBJ2-3; D gene uncertain. CDR3 sequence: CSARPGTDTQYF. The CDR3 DNA sequence: TGCAGCGCCCGACCGGGTACAGATACGCAGTATTTT.